The 18 T cell receptor beta chains below come from one sample, sequenced in a study of T cell responses to AZD1222 COVID-19 vaccine. Profiling relied on immunoSEQ multiplex PCR, and the TCRdb table lists in-frame clones only, not all of them. Altogether tens of thousands of clones are present, 85% to 90% being singletons, with the ten largest covering just under 5%. Sequencing used peripheral blood, obtained 28 days after the second AZD1222 dose. The receptors shown here come from an adult who received the AZD1222 COVID-19 vaccine.

CDR3 sequence: CASRAQGLFEQYF. As DNA, the CDR3 is TGCGCCAGCAGGGCACAGGGTCTCTTCGAGCAGTACTTC. The chain carries TRBV10-2 and TRBJ2-7; D may be TRBD1 (6 bases). Germline CDR1 and CDR2: WSHSY and SAAADI. V dropped 6 bases and J dropped 6 bases, with 15 bases sitting between them. This CDR3 region has 13 residues.

Notes on this clone: The sample contains more than one DNA sequence encoding this CDR3. The rearrangement links TRBV7-9 to TRBJ1-6; D is uncertain. The CDR3 has 12 residues. V lost 3 bases to trimming and J lost 8 bases, with 5 bases between them. The germline gives CDR1 SEHNR, CDR2 FQNEAQ (reference sequence). CDR3 in DNA: TGTGCCAGCAGCTTGGCTGATTCACCCCTCCACTTT. It specifies CASSLADSPLHF.

This chain uses TRBV2 with TRBJ1-6; 11 nucleotides match TRBD1. Germline values: CDR1 SNHLY, CDR2 FYNNEI. The CDR3 extends over 15 amino acids. Losses at the gene ends were 6 bases for V and 7 bases for J; bases not matched to a gene: 5. This CDR3 reads CASRGTGGANSPLHF. CDR3 coding DNA: TGTGCCAGCAGGGGGACAGGGGGTGCAAATTCACCCCTCCACTTT.

The J gene is TRBJ2-5, the V gene TRBV29-1; no reliable D call. This CDR3 contains 12 residues. In germline, CDR1 is SQVTM, CDR2 ANQGSEA. Trimming took off 6 bases at V and 3 bases at J, with 11 bases between the two ends. The CDR3 is CSVHRLEETQYF. The CDR3 nucleotides are TGCAGCGTGCACCGACTGGAAGAGACCCAGTACTTC.

On this clone: In the same sample, other DNA sequences code for this CDR3. This chain connects TRBV6-5 to TRBJ1-1; the D is unclear. Trimming shortened V by 0 bases and J by 1 base, and 9 bases separated the two germline ends. The CDR3 totals 15 residues. Germline-derived CDR1 and CDR2 are MNHEY and SVGAGI. CDR3 sequence reads: CASSYSNRANTEAFF. CDR3 DNA sequence: TGTGCCAGCAGTTACTCGAATCGGGCGAACACTGAAGCTTTCTTT.

CDR3 nucleotides: TGTGCCAGCAGCCCCATACGAGGATCTTCCTACAATGAGCAGTTCTTC. This encodes CASSPIRGSSYNEQFF. The gene calls are TRBV7-6 and TRBJ2-1; unclear D gene. The CDR3 extends over 16 amino acids. CDR1 and CDR2 from the germline V gene are SGHVS and FNYEAQ. V was cut by 5 bases and J by 1 base, with 15 bases left in between.

This clone was seen a handful of times. The V call is TRBV7-3, the J call TRBJ2-1; D gene uncertain. Trimming removed 5 bases from V and 8 bases from J, with 13 bases in between. CDR3 length equals 13 residues. Germline V gene data show CDR1 as SGHTA and CDR2 as FQGTGA. CDR3 sequence reads: CASSPAVGYEQFF. The CDR3 coding sequence is TGTGCCAGCAGCCCAGCAGTTGGCTATGAGCAGTTCTTC.

The chain uses TRBV4-2 and TRBJ2-7; 7 bases align to TRBD2. This CDR3 contains 15 residues. V lost 1 base to trimming and J lost 1 base; unmatched junction nucleotides: 4. Germline lookup yields CDR1 LGHNA and CDR2 YNFKEQ. DNA of the CDR3: TGTGCCAGCAGCCAAGCGCTAGCGGAATCCTACGAGCAGTACTTC. Residues: CASSQALAESYEQYF.

V gene TRBV7-2 combines with J gene TRBJ2-1, with 9 bases matching TRBD2. This CDR3 contains 15 residues. V was pared by 0 bases and J by 8 bases, with 5 bases of the junction left unmatched. The V gene's germline CDR1 is SGHTA and CDR2 FQGNSA. DNA for the CDR3: TGTGCCAGCAGCTTAGCGGTTAGCGGGGGCGATGAGCAGTTCTTC. Protein sequence: CASSLAVSGGDEQFF.

In DNA, the CDR3 is TGTGCCAGCAGTTCCCCGACAGGGGGCAAGTATGGCTACACCTTC. This codes for CASSSPTGGKYGYTF. J is TRBJ1-2 and V is TRBV7-2; 10 bases line up with TRBD1. CDR1 and CDR2 (germline): SGHTA, FQGNSA. This CDR3 region has 15 residues. V trimming: 6 bases; J trimming: 5 bases; junction bases outside the gene matches: 9.

In this sample, this clone turned up a few times. V and J are TRBV2 and TRBJ1-5; no firm D call. CDR1 is SNHLY and CDR2 is FYNNEI in the germline V gene. This CDR3 has 12 residues. V was cut by 6 bases and J by 9 bases, with 12 bases left in between. CDR3 in DNA: TGTGCCAGCAGGAAGAGGATGGGGCCCCAGCATTTT. It encodes CASRKRMGPQHF.

This rearrangement joins TRBV19 to TRBJ1-3; D perhaps matches TRBD1 (6 bases). Germline loops: CDR1 LNHDA, CDR2 SQIVND (reference sequence). The CDR3 loop spans 14 amino acids. V gave up 10 bases and J gave up 2 bases, with 15 bases separating them. For the CDR3, the DNA is TGTGCCACGACACAGGGTATTGCTGGAAACACCATATATTTT. It is translated as CATTQGIAGNTIYF.

This clone was counted a single time. V and J are TRBV2 and TRBJ1-1; no clear D gene. Trimming shortened V by 3 bases and J by 2 bases, and 10 bases separated the two germline ends. The CDR3 sequence is 14 residues long. Germline CDR1 reads SNHLY; CDR2 reads FYNNEI. The CDR3 DNA reads as TGTGCCAGCAGTGATAGGCAGGAAAACACTGAAGCTTTCTTT. It codes for CASSDRQENTEAFF.

The chain employs TRBV12-3 or TRBV12-4 and TRBJ2-5; D is undetermined. V was trimmed by 5 bases and J by 3 bases, leaving 10 bases between them. The CDR3 consists of 13 residues. The CDR3 sequence is CASSPVNKETQYF. The CDR3 region has the DNA TGTGCCAGCAGTCCGGTTAACAAAGAGACCCAGTACTTC.

The gene calls are TRBV7-3 and TRBJ1-3; 8 bases align to TRBD1. Germline loops: CDR1 SGHTA, CDR2 FQGTGA. This CDR3 is 14 amino acids long. V lost 4 bases to trimming and J lost 4 bases; unmatched junction nucleotides: 3. CDR3 nucleotides: TGTGCCAGCAGCTCCGGACAGGGAGGAAACACCATATATTTT. Amino acids: CASSSGQGGNTIYF. Drawing the rest from reference TRBV7-3 and TRBJ1-3, the complete variable domain is GAGVSQTPSNKVTEKGKYVELRCDPISGHTALYWYRQSLGQGPEFLIYFQGTGAADDSGLPNDRFFAVRPEGSVSTLKIQRTERGDSAVYLCASSSGQGGNTIYFGEGSWLTVV.

The chain combines TRBV15 with TRBJ1-1, with unresolved D. Trimming removed 0 bases at V and 1 base at J, with 6 bases between. The CDR3 covers 14 residues. Germline V gene sequence: CDR1 LNHNV, CDR2 YYDKDF (reference sequence). CDR3 sequence (DNA): TGTGCCACCAGCAGAGATACCGAGAACACTGAAGCTTTCTTT. It is translated as CATSRDTENTEAFF. The full variable domain, with the rest looked up from reference TRBV15 and TRBJ1-1, is DAMVIQNPRYQVTQFGKPVTLSCSQTLNHNVMYWYQQKSSQAPKLLFHYYDKDFNNEADTPDNFQSRRPNTSFCFLDIRSPGLGDTAMYLCATSRDTENTEAFFGQGTRLTVV.

The chain is built from TRBV5-1 and TRBJ2-3, with unresolved D. CDR3 size: 14 residues. Germline CDR1 SGHRS, CDR2 YFSETQ. V was trimmed by 0 bases and J by 4 bases, leaving 9 bases between them. In DNA, the CDR3 is TGCGCCAGCAGCTTGGGGGCAGCTCCAGATACGCAGTATTTT. Amino acid sequence: CASSLGAAPDTQYF.

This chain connects TRBV19 to TRBJ1-2; TRBD1 is a possible D gene (6 bases). Trimming cost V 10 bases and J 8 bases, with 20 bases left between them. The CDR3 length is 13 residues. Per germline, CDR1 LNHDA and CDR2 SQIVND (reference sequence). CDR3 in amino acids: CATSQGPARGYTF. CDR3 coding DNA: TGTGCCACCAGCCAGGGGCCCGCCAGAGGCTACACCTTC.